Listed here are 25 T cell receptor beta chains from one sample, sequenced in a study of shared clonotypes between healthy human individuals. The data were produced by immunoSEQ multiplex PCR, yet TCRdb's version contains in-frame clones alone and is incomplete. The repertoire holds approximately 530,000 clones, 90% to 96% seen once, with 0.05% to 0.08% in the top ten. Material for sequencing was naive CD4+ T cells sorted from blood. Subset noted: CD45RA+ positively selected. These receptors were collected from a woman in her twenties or thirties in good health.

J is TRBJ2-5 and V is TRBV5-1; 7 bases are shared with TRBD2. V lost 4 bases to trimming and J lost 4 bases; unmatched junction nucleotides: 13. This CDR3 has 16 amino acids. The V gene's germline CDR1 is SGHRS and CDR2 YFSETQ. CDR3 sequence reads: CASSVGGPSEGETQYF. As DNA, the CDR3 is TGCGCCAGCAGCGTGGGAGGGCCATCGGAGGGAGAGACCCAGTACTTC.

The rearrangement joins TRBV6-5 to TRBJ1-1; unclear D gene. This CDR3 is built from 14 residues. Trimming removed 8 bases from V and 3 bases from J, with 16 bases in between. CDR1 and CDR2 (germline): MNHEY, SVGAGI. The CDR3 nucleotides read TGTGCCAGCGCCCTCCGGGCCGGTGACACTGAAGCTTTCTTT. This sequence encodes CASALRAGDTEAFF.

The chain carries TRBV6-1 and TRBJ2-1; the match to TRBD2 covers 8 bases. J lost 7 bases, V lost 4 bases, and 12 bases had no gene match. Germline loops: CDR1 MNHNS, CDR2 SASEGT. The length of the CDR3 is 16 residues. The CDR3 nucleotides are TGTGCCAGCAGTGCGGCGGGGGCTAGCGGGCGTAATGAGCAGTTCTTC. Translating gives CASSAAGASGRNEQFF.

The genes are TRBV2 and TRBJ2-2, with D hard to call. CDR3 length: 12 residues. V was trimmed by 4 bases and J by 7 bases, leaving 7 bases between them. The germline V gene has CDR1 SNHLY and CDR2 FYNNEI. In DNA form, the CDR3 reads TGTGCCAGCAGTGGCGGATTCGGGGAGCTGTTTTTT. Residues: CASSGGFGELFF.

The chain is built from TRBV5-4 and TRBJ2-5, with D perhaps matching TRBD2 (7 bases). Matching the DNA end better, TRBJ2-7 makes the J call doubtful. CDR3 length: 13 amino acids. Germline V lookup: CDR1 SGHNT, CDR2 YYREEE (reference sequence). The CDR3 coding sequence is TGTGCCAGCAGCTGGGGGGGGCTCGACGAGCAGTACTTC. Translated: CASSWGGLDEQYF.

CDR3 sequence (DNA): TGTGCCAGTAGTTCCGGGACAGTGGACGAGCAGTACTTC. Translating it yields CASSSGTVDEQYF. The genes are TRBV19 and TRBJ2-7; 7 bases align to TRBD1. This CDR3 has 13 residues. J gave up 5 bases and V 5 bases, and 6 bases lay outside the gene matches. Germline V gene sequence: CDR1 LNHDA, CDR2 SQIVND (reference sequence).

The chain has TRBV7-2 and TRBJ1-3; maybe TRBD1 (5 bases). The ends were cut back, 7 bases at V and 0 bases at J, with 13 bases in the middle. The CDR3 is made up of 15 amino acids. Germline V lookup: CDR1 SGHTA, CDR2 FQGNSA. CDR3 loop: CASNLGGHSGNTIYF. DNA of the CDR3: TGTGCCAGCAATCTAGGTGGACACTCTGGAAACACCATATATTTT.

Here the CDR3 DNA reads TGTGCCACTAAACCGCGGGGGGCCACAGATACGCAGTATTTT. Its translation: CATKPRGATDTQYF. The chain joins TRBV19 to TRBJ2-3; 8 bases agree with TRBD2. Per the germline V gene, CDR1 is LNHDA and CDR2 is SQIVND (reference sequence). CDR3 length: 14 amino acids. Losses at the gene ends were 10 bases for V and 2 bases for J; bases not matched to a gene: 8.

The chain carries TRBV6-1 and TRBJ2-5, with a weak D call TRBD2 (6 bases). Germline CDR1 is MNHNS and CDR2 is SASEGT. The CDR3 spans 15 residues. V was pared by 6 bases and J by 2 bases, with 16 bases between. The DNA of the CDR3 is TGTGCCAGCAGCTCAACCTTAGCGGTTCAAGAGACCCAGTACTTC. It translates to CASSSTLAVQETQYF.

This sequence joins TRBV21-1 and TRBJ2-1; the D call TRBD1 from the table was never checked on the DNA. TRBV21-1 is a known pseudogene. This CDR3 has 17 amino acids. CDR3 DNA sequence: TGTGCCAGCAGCAATCCGTCCGGCAGGGGGCAGTTCAATGAGCAGTTCTTC. Its translation is CASSNPSGRGQFNEQFF.

This chain joins TRBV6-1 and TRBJ1-5; 9 bases line up with TRBD1. V lost 3 bases and J lost 6; bases outside the gene matches: 6. From germline, CDR1 is MNHNS and CDR2 SASEGT. The CDR3 is 15 residues long. The CDR3 DNA reads TGTGCCAGCAGTGATGGGACAGGGACTGCTCAGCCCCAGCATTTT. Its translation is CASSDGTGTAQPQHF.

This clone was recorded once. The chain combines TRBV7-3 with TRBJ2-7; tentatively, D is TRBD2 (5 bases). V shed 2 bases and J shed 5 bases, with 13 bases lying between them. The CDR3 sequence is 14 residues long. Germline CDR1 reads SGHTA; CDR2 reads FQGTGA. The CDR3 loop is CASSLSGPGNEQYF. The CDR3 coding sequence is TGTGCCAGCAGCTTATCCGGCCCGGGGAACGAGCAGTACTTC.

V is TRBV19 and J is TRBJ2-4; the D is unclear. Germline-derived CDR1 and CDR2 are LNHDA and SQIVND (reference sequence). Between the trimmed V and J ends, which lost 2 bases and 1 base, there was a span of 12 bases. The CDR3 extends over 16 amino acids. DNA of the CDR3: TGTGCCAGTAGTATAAGGGTGGGGAATGCCAAAAACATTCAGTACTTC. Protein: CASSIRVGNAKNIQYF.

This chain joins TRBV10-3 and TRBJ2-1; D perhaps matches TRBD2 (5 bases). The germline V gene has CDR1 ENHRY and CDR2 SYGVKD. The CDR3 runs to 14 residues. Trimming removed 0 bases at V and 6 bases at J, with 9 bases between. CDR3 region: CAISESTGTNEQFF. The CDR3 DNA reads as TGTGCCATCAGTGAGTCGACGGGAACCAATGAGCAGTTCTTC.

The genes are TRBV19 and TRBJ2-7, with D possibly being TRBD1 (6 bases). Trimming stripped 6 bases from V and 2 bases from J, with 14 bases between. The CDR3 loop spans 14 amino acids. Germline loops: CDR1 LNHDA, CDR2 SQIVND (reference sequence). CDR3 nucleotides: TGTGCCAGTAGCCTACAGGGTAGCACCTACGAGCAGTACTTC. It codes for CASSLQGSTYEQYF.

The chain carries TRBV7-6 and TRBJ1-1; the match to TRBD1 covers 8 bases. This CDR3 contains 14 residues. Germline CDR1 reads SGHVS; CDR2 reads FNYEAQ. V lost 2 bases and J lost 1; bases outside the gene matches: 0. The CDR3 nucleotides are TGTGCCAGCAGCTTAACAGGGGGGAACACTGAAGCTTTCTTT. It encodes CASSLTGGNTEAFF.

The V gene is TRBV6-4, the J gene TRBJ2-6; the D is unclear. The V end was cut by 6 bases, the J end by 0 bases, with 3 bases between. This CDR3 spans 13 amino acids. Germline CDR1 reads MRHNA; CDR2 reads SNTAGT. The CDR3 protein is CASSFSGANVLTF. The CDR3 nucleotides read TGTGCCAGCAGCTTCTCTGGGGCCAACGTCCTGACTTTC.

This chain links TRBV11-2 with TRBJ2-3, with 9 positions matching TRBD1. There are 17 residues in the CDR3. Germline lookup yields CDR1 SGHAT and CDR2 FQNNGV. The V and J ends lost 4 bases and 3 bases, in that order; junction bases with no gene match: 11. Here the CDR3 DNA reads TGTGCCAGCAGCTCTGGGGGACAGGGATTGGGGACAGATACGCAGTATTTT. Amino acids: CASSSGGQGLGTDTQYF.

This clone is a singleton in its sample. Here the CDR3 DNA reads TGTGCCAGTAGTATAGGACAGGGGACCGGGGAGCTGTTTTTT. This gives the protein CASSIGQGTGELFF. The chain recombines TRBV19 with TRBJ2-2; 8 bases fit TRBD1. This CDR3 contains 14 residues. Per the germline V gene, CDR1 is LNHDA and CDR2 is SQIVND (reference sequence). After removal of 1 base from V and 5 bases from J, the junction contained 0 bases not matched to a gene.

This chain links TRBV28 with TRBJ2-7; D possibly matches TRBD1 or TRBD2 (5 bases each). The ends were cut back, 4 bases at V and 2 bases at J, with 12 bases in the middle. Per germline, CDR1 MDHEN and CDR2 SYDVKM. The CDR3 totals 14 residues. The CDR3 loop is CASSSGTSPYEQYF. The CDR3 DNA reads as TGTGCCAGCAGTTCAGGGACCTCCCCCTACGAGCAGTACTTC.

This rearrangement joins TRBV2 to TRBJ1-1; a weak D match, TRBD1 (5 bases). CDR1 is SNHLY and CDR2 is FYNNEI in the germline V gene. This CDR3 is built from 12 residues. V shed 3 bases and J shed 6 bases, with 8 bases lying between them. The CDR3 DNA follows: TGTGCCAGCAGTGACAGGGCCCCTGAAGCTTTCTTT. Residues: CASSDRAPEAFF.

J is TRBJ2-7 and V is TRBV7-9, with D possibly matching TRBD1 (5 bases). V lost 5 bases and J 2 bases, leaving 16 bases between the germline ends. Germline V CDR1 and CDR2: SEHNR, FQNEAQ (reference sequence). This CDR3 spans 15 amino acids. CDR3 sequence reads: CASSPVGRLTYEQYF. The CDR3 bases are TGTGCCAGCAGCCCGGTGGGGCGGCTGACCTACGAGCAGTACTTC.

This clone has only one observation. J is TRBJ1-1 and V is TRBV6-1; 10 nucleotides align to TRBD1. After removal of 4 bases from V and 0 bases from J, the junction contained 2 bases not matched to a gene. The CDR3 extends over 15 amino acids. CDR1 MNHNS and CDR2 SASEGT come from the germline V gene. CDR3: CASSGGQGLNTEAFF. The CDR3, as DNA: TGTGCCAGCAGTGGGGGACAGGGGCTGAACACTGAAGCTTTCTTT.

The J gene is TRBJ2-7, the V gene TRBV11-2, with TRBD2 identical over 10 bases. The V and J ends lost 5 bases and 3 bases, in that order; junction bases with no gene match: 7. The germline V gene has CDR1 SGHAT and CDR2 FQNNGV. The CDR3 consists of 15 residues. The CDR3 loop reads CASSLTSGANYEQYF. CDR3 sequence (DNA): TGTGCCAGCAGCCTAACTAGCGGGGCCAACTACGAGCAGTACTTC.

The chain employs TRBV10-2 and TRBJ2-7; TRBD1 matches at 7 bases. The germline CDR1 and CDR2 sequences are WSHSY and SAAADI. Losses at the gene ends were 6 bases for V and 4 bases for J; bases not matched to a gene: 6. The CDR3 is 13 residues long. Here the CDR3 DNA reads TGCGCCAGCAGCGGGACAGCCCCTTACGAGCAGTACTTC. Translated, it gives CASSGTAPYEQYF.